This TCR beta chain is from a study of beta chain features in type 1 diabetes. Findings and caveats of the study: A closer apparent resemblance between naive, central memory and Treg TCRB repertoires was seen in patients than in healthy donors.

The germline gives CDR1 SGHRS, CDR2 YFSETQ. This CDR3 comprises 16 residues. Germline trimming cut 4 bases from V and 7 bases from J; bases unmatched to any gene: 10. The investigators reverse transcribed all of the isolated RNA, so they sequenced expressed TCRB transcripts. This table comes from immunoSEQ multiplex PCR, and its TCRdb copy is limited to in-frame clones, with some not included. The sample has 390,000 or so clones; approximately 15% are singletons. Concerning this clone: The antigen is unknown.

The chain couples TRBV5-1 to TRBJ2-1, with 11 nucleotides matching TRBD2. This TCR derives from a man aged 25-45 years in good health. The sequencing sample was made of naive CD4+ T cells from blood. The CDR3 sequence: CASSRILAGDGNEQFF. Written as DNA, the CDR3 is TGCGCCAGCAGCCGCATACTAGCGGGGGATGGGAATGAGCAGTTCTTC.